This T cell receptor beta chain was retrieved from a study of CD8+CD57+ T cells in acquired aplastic anemia. Turning to the study itself: Mean read depth for CD4+ cells from healthy donors was about 9.9 million.

This CDR3 is 14 amino acids long. The junction had 5 bases not matched to a gene; V was cut back by 6 bases and J by 1 base. Per germline, CDR1 SGHRS and CDR2 YFSETQ. Profiles of TCR beta VDJ and CDR3 were generated from a genomic DNA template. TCRdb re-called the reads with MiXCR, one entry per CDR3 protein. The table records 200,000 to 250,000 distinct CDR3 sequences, 30% to 40% of them present only once. Whole-study results and caveats: CD8+ Simpson's diversity showed no significant patient-control difference. Roughly 27 sequences, all CD8+ CDR3, were shared between patients and controls.

The sample holds a few counts of this clonotype. Its antigen is currently unknown. The source is a human donor in good health, serving as a control. The gene calls are TRBV5-1 and TRBJ2-5; 8 bases match TRBD2. Sequencing was carried out using sorted CD4+, CD8+, or CD8+CD57+ T cells (not recorded which) from PBMCs. CDR3 DNA: TGCGCCAGCACCCCACGGGGGGGCCAAGAGACCCAGTACTTC. This codes for CASTPRGGQETQYF.